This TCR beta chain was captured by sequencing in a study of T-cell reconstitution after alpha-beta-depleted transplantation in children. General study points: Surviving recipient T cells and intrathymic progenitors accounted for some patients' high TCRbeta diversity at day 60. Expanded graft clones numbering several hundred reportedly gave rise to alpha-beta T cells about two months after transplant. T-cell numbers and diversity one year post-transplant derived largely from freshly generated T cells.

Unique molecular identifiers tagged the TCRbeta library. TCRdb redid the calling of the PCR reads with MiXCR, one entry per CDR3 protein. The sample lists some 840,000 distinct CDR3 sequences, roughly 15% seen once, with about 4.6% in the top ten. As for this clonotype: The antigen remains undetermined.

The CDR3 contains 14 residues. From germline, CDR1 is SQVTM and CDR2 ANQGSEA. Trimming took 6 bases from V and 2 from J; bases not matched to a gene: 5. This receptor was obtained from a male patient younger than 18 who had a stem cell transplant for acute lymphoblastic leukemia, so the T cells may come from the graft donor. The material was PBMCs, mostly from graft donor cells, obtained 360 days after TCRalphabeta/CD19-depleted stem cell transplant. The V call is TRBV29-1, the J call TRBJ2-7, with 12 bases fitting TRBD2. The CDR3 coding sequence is TGCAGCGTCGGACTAGCGGGGCTGCCCTACGAGCAGTACTTC. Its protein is CSVGLAGLPYEQYF.